This entry concerns a single T cell receptor beta chain. TCRdb keeps only in-frame clones here, not all; method: immunoSEQ multiplex PCR. The sample has tens of thousands of clones, roughly 93% seen once; the top ten hold 1.5% to 2%. The record originates from a study of T cell changes during pregnancy in multiple sclerosis. Germline CDR1 reads SGHAT; CDR2 reads FQNNGV. V trimming: 8 bases; J trimming: 6 bases; junction bases outside the gene matches: 15. The CDR3 has 17 residues. The sample consisted of peripheral blood, taken in the second trimester of pregnancy. This chain links TRBV11-2 with TRBJ2-1; 11 positions agree with TRBD2. This receptor was identified in a female donor with multiple sclerosis, enrolled in a pregnancy study. CDR3 in amino acids: CASGYTSGRILRNEQFF. The CDR3, as DNA: TGTGCCAGCGGGTACACTAGCGGGAGAATCCTGCGCAATGAGCAGTTCTTC.